A selection of T cell receptor beta chains follows, all from one sample in a study of T cells after yellow fever vaccination. TCRdb independently ran MiXCR on the 5' RACE reads; one entry per CDR3 protein. The sample carries tens of thousands of distinct CDR3 sequences, 6.5% to 9% recorded once. The sequenced sample was CD8+ T cells sorted from PBMCs, obtained 15 days after the yellow fever booster vaccination. These receptors originate from a man between 25 and 39 years old who received the YFV17D yellow fever vaccine. Each CDR3 is given with its conserved first and last residue. The D gene is left open where the match is weak. Where a row states a size, it is once, few, many or the class of an expanded clone; other rows omit it.

clone_size	v_call	j_call	d_call	cdr3_nt	cdr3_aa
many	TRBV20-1	TRBJ2-1	-	TGCAGTGCTCCCGGGCCAGCGGCCTCCTACAATGAGCAGTTCTTC	CSAPGPAASYNEQFF
-	TRBV20-1	TRBJ2-5	TRBD2	TGCAGTGCTAGAGGGACTAGCAGACGGGAGGAGACCCAGTACTTC	CSARGTSRREETQYF
many	TRBV5-1	TRBJ2-7	TRBD2	TGCGCCAGCGCATCCTCTAGCGGTCCCTACGAGCAGTACTTC	CASASSSGPYEQYF
many	TRBV11-1	TRBJ1-1	-	TGTGCCAGCAGCTTAGAGTTTCTGAACACTGAAGCTTTCTTT	CASSLEFLNTEAFF
many	TRBV20-1	TRBJ2-1	TRBD2	TGCAGTGCTAGCTCAGAGCCGGGCGGGGGCAATGAGCAGTTCTTC	CSASSEPGGGNEQFF
many	TRBV18	TRBJ2-1	-	TGTGCCAGCTCGGGGAATGAGCAGTTCTTC	CASSGNEQFF
many	TRBV11-2	TRBJ2-7	TRBD2	TGTGCCAGCAGCACGGGGGACTACCGTGAAGGGTTCCACGAGCAGTACTTC	CASSTGDYREGFHEQYF
many	TRBV3-1	TRBJ2-5	-	TGTGCCAGTTGGGACAACCAAGAGACCCAGTACTTC	CASWDNQETQYF
many	TRBV9	TRBJ2-7	-	TGTGCCAGCAGCGTACCCGGGGGATCCGAGCAGTACTTC	CASSVPGGSEQYF
many	TRBV28	TRBJ2-1	TRBD2	TGTGCCACCGGACCTTATTCGGGGCGGGAGGGCCTTAATGAGCAGTTCTTC	CATGPYSGREGLNEQFF
many	TRBV27	TRBJ1-1	TRBD1	TGTGCCAGCAGTTTATCGAGGGGGCTGAGCACTGAAGTTTTCTTT	CASSLSRGLSTEVFF
many	TRBV29-1	TRBJ2-5	-	TGCAGCGTTGTCGTAGCGGGACAGCAAGAGACCCAGTACTTC	CSVVVAGQQETQYF
many	TRBV7-3	TRBJ2-1	-	TGTGCCAGCAGCTTATTTAGGGGGGTCAATGAGCAGTTCTTC	CASSLFRGVNEQFF
few	TRBV7-9	TRBJ2-4	-	TGTGCCAGCAGCTCCTCCCTCGGTTCTGCCAAAAACATTCAGTACTTC	CASSSSLGSAKNIQYF
many	TRBV30	TRBJ1-2	-	TGTGCCTGGAGTGTAGACAATCCTCAGGGCTATGGCTACACCTTC	CAWSVDNPQGYGYTF
many	TRBV9	TRBJ2-3	-	TGTGCCAGCAGCGCCGGGACTTACACAGATACGCAGTATTTT	CASSAGTYTDTQYF